This T cell receptor (beta chain) stems from a study of T cells in Graves' hyperthyroidism and ophthalmopathy. The study's findings and limits: Among thyroid clonotypes expanded above 0.001, most also appeared in blood.

Exclusions: uncontrolled infection, other autoimmune disease, pregnancy, lactation. This clonotype occurred many times. Its antigen is not known. Amplification yielded TCR beta CDR3 regions, with RNA transcripts as the source. During a first-round RT-PCR of the TCR CDR3, the HTBI primer set was used. Each CDR3 protein is one row after TCRdb ran MiXCR on the multiplex PCR reads. The sample carries around 300,000 distinct CDR3 sequences, about 14% recorded once. This clonotype originated in a woman under 40 with Graves' hyperthyroidism that later progressed to Graves' ophthalmopathy. What was sequenced was blood.

CDR3 loop: CSARAGSSGSGTYNEQFF. Here the CDR3 DNA reads TGCAGTGCTAGAGCCGGGTCGTCGGGGAGCGGGACTTACAATGAGCAGTTCTTC. The chain employs TRBV20-1 and TRBJ2-1; 7 bases match TRBD2. The CDR3 totals 18 residues. The germline V gene has CDR1 DFQATT and CDR2 SNEGSKA (reference sequence). V trimming: 1 base; J trimming: 4 bases; junction bases outside the gene matches: 16.